Listed here are 24 T cell receptor beta chains from one sample, sequenced in a study of technical replicates of blood from a few donors. This table comes from immunoSEQ multiplex PCR, and its TCRdb copy is limited to in-frame clones, with some not included. The sample lists about 71,000 clones, about 96% occurring once. The sequencing sample was made of T cells isolated from PBMCs. These receptors originate from a human donor in good health.

The gene calls are TRBV5-1 and TRBJ2-3; TRBD1 aligns across 7 bases. Unmatched junction bases numbered 7, after V lost 6 bases and J lost 0 bases. Germline V gives CDR1 SGHRS, CDR2 YFSETQ. CDR3 size: 15 residues. Written as DNA, the CDR3 is TGCGCCAGCACCGACAGGGTCACTAGCACAGATACGCAGTATTTT. It translates to CASTDRVTSTDTQYF.

The chain couples TRBV18 to TRBJ2-5; 8 bases fit TRBD1. The CDR3 extends over 15 amino acids. The V gene's germline CDR1 is KGHSH and CDR2 LQKENI. V lost 4 bases and J lost 4; bases outside the gene matches: 8. CDR3: CASSRGQGIGETQYF. CDR3 DNA: TGTGCCAGCTCACGCGGACAGGGAATCGGAGAGACCCAGTACTTC.

This chain links TRBV7-8 with TRBJ1-3; no clear D gene. Trimming cost V 2 bases and J 4 bases, with 15 bases left between them. The germline V gene has CDR1 SGHVS and CDR2 FQNEAQ. This CDR3 is 16 amino acids long. The CDR3 here is CASSLSPSGSGNTIYF. The CDR3 DNA is TGTGCCAGCAGCTTAAGCCCCTCGGGTTCCGGAAACACCATATATTTT.

V is TRBV6-1 and J is TRBJ2-3; D gene ambiguous. The germline V gene encodes CDR1 MNHNS and CDR2 SASEGT. The CDR3 extends over 16 amino acids. Trimming pared 0 bases from V and 4 bases from J, leaving 14 bases between. The CDR3 spells CASSEALRLPPDTQYF. CDR3 DNA sequence: TGTGCCAGCAGTGAAGCACTCCGTCTCCCCCCAGATACGCAGTATTTT.

The chain employs TRBV6-5 and TRBJ2-1; 8 bases fit TRBD1. V lost 6 bases, J lost 5 bases, and 9 bases stayed unmatched. The CDR3 sequence is 15 residues long. CDR1 and CDR2 (germline): MNHEY, SVGAGI. The CDR3 DNA is TGTGCCAGCAGACATACCCGGGACAGGCACAATGAGCAGTTCTTC. Residues: CASRHTRDRHNEQFF.

The V gene is TRBV28, the J gene TRBJ1-4; 8 bases fit TRBD1. V gave up 1 base and J gave up 5 bases; unmatched junction bases: 9. From germline, CDR1 is MDHEN and CDR2 SYDVKM. The CDR3 is made up of 17 amino acids. This CDR3 reads CASSLSSGQGGNEKLFF. The CDR3 region has the DNA TGTGCCAGCAGTTTATCCTCCGGACAGGGCGGGAATGAAAAACTGTTTTTT.

V is TRBV5-4 and J is TRBJ1-2, with a tentative D call TRBD1 (6 bases). The CDR3 contains 18 residues. CDR1 SGHNT and CDR2 YYREEE come from the germline V gene (reference sequence). V was shortened by 5 bases and J by 3 bases, with 26 bases between the two germline ends. This chain's CDR3 is CASSTDRPYVSSHYGYTF. The CDR3 nucleotides read TGTGCCAGCAGTACTGACAGGCCCTATGTTTCCTCCCACTATGGCTACACCTTC. The whole variable domain, remainder taken from reference TRBV5-4 and TRBJ1-2, is ETGVTQSPTHLIKTRGQQVTLRCSSQSGHNTVSWYQQALGQGPQFIFQYYREEENGRGNFPPRFSGLQFPNYSSELNVNALELDDSALYLCASSTDRPYVSSHYGYTFGSGTRLTVV.

The chain is built from TRBV7-3 and TRBJ2-1; 10 bases are shared with TRBD2. V was pared by 5 bases and J by 7 bases, with 8 bases of the junction left unmatched. Germline values: CDR1 SGHTA, CDR2 FQGTGA. This CDR3 comprises 15 residues. CDR3 sequence reads: CASSRSGGARNEQFF. Written as DNA, the CDR3 is TGTGCCAGCAGCCGGAGCGGGGGGGCCAGGAATGAGCAGTTCTTC. Combining the CDR3 with reference TRBV7-3 and TRBJ2-1 gives the whole variable domain GAGVSQTPSNKVTEKGKYVELRCDPISGHTALYWYRQSLGQGPEFLIYFQGTGAADDSGLPNDRFFAVRPEGSVSTLKIQRTERGDSAVYLCASSRSGGARNEQFFGPGTRLTVL.

This chain uses TRBV6-1 with TRBJ1-5, with D uncertain. Germline V lookup: CDR1 MNHNS, CDR2 SASEGT. This CDR3 region has 13 residues. Between the trimmed V and J ends, which lost 6 bases and 5 bases, there was a span of 11 bases. DNA of the CDR3: TGTGCCAGCAGCCCACAAACACATCAGCCCCAGCATTTT. Protein product: CASSPQTHQPQHF.

This chain joins TRBV27 and TRBJ1-5; 7 bases line up with TRBD1. In germline, CDR1 is MNHEY, CDR2 SMNVEV (reference sequence). The CDR3 is 16 amino acids. The V and J ends lost 0 bases and 3 bases, in that order; junction bases with no gene match: 5. CDR3 bases: TGTGCCAGCAGTTTATCGAACAGGGGAGACAATCAGCCCCAGCATTTT. Its protein product is CASSLSNRGDNQPQHF.

The chain is built from TRBV5-4 and TRBJ1-6; no clear D gene. CDR3 size: 15 residues. Germline lookup yields CDR1 SGHNT and CDR2 YYREEE (reference sequence). Trimming cost V 0 bases and J 7 bases, with 11 bases left between them. The CDR3 region is CASSLGFEQNSPLHF. The CDR3 DNA reads as TGTGCCAGCAGCTTGGGCTTCGAGCAAAATTCACCCCTCCACTTT.

This chain joins TRBV5-1 and TRBJ1-1, with D possibly being TRBD1 (6 bases). In germline, CDR1 is SGHRS, CDR2 YFSETQ. V gave up 4 bases and J gave up 5 bases, with 24 bases separating them. This CDR3 spans 17 amino acids. This chain's CDR3 is CASSPDRPLGDGTEAFF. The CDR3, as DNA: TGCGCCAGCAGCCCTGACAGGCCCTTGGGCGACGGGACTGAAGCTTTCTTT.

The V gene is TRBV7-9, the J gene TRBJ1-2; the match to TRBD1 covers 9 bases. CDR3 length: 15 amino acids. V dropped 5 bases and J dropped 4; count of bases not matched to a gene: 8. Germline CDR1 is SEHNR and CDR2 is FQNEAQ (reference sequence). The CDR3 DNA sequence: TGTGCCAGCAGCCCACAGGGGGCGCGTGGCTATGGCTACACCTTC. Amino acid sequence: CASSPQGARGYGYTF.

V and J are TRBV4-1 and TRBJ2-1; TRBD2 is a possible D gene (6 bases). Germline V lookup: CDR1 MGHRA, CDR2 YSYEKL. Trimming left V 4 bases short and J 12 bases short, with 22 bases between. There are 15 residues in the CDR3. The CDR3 nucleotides are TGCGCCAGCAGCCTAGGCTCCGGGACTCCAATCGGGCAGTTCTTC. It encodes CASSLGSGTPIGQFF.

The gene calls are TRBV27 and TRBJ2-3; maybe TRBD1 (6 bases). This CDR3 contains 12 residues. Germline-derived CDR1 and CDR2 are MNHEY and SMNVEV (reference sequence). Trimming shortened V by 11 bases and J by 4 bases, and 13 bases separated the two germline ends. CDR3: CAPEQGSDTQYF. CDR3 nucleotide sequence: TGTGCCCCCGAACAGGGTTCAGATACGCAGTATTTT.

The chain has TRBV28 and TRBJ1-1, with D possibly TRBD1 on 6 matching bases. Looked up from germline, CDR1 is MDHEN and CDR2 is SYDVKM. CDR3 length: 12 amino acids. V lost 9 bases and J 2 bases, leaving 10 bases between the germline ends. CDR3 nucleotide sequence: TGTGCCAGTATCAGGGGAAACACTGAAGCTTTCTTT. Residues: CASIRGNTEAFF. The entire variable domain, with the rest obtained from reference TRBV28 and TRBJ1-1, is as follows: DVKVTQSSRYLVKRTGEKVFLECVQDMDHENMFWYRQDPGLGLRLIYFSYDVKMKEKGDIPEGYSVSREKKERFSLILESASTNQTSMYLCASIRGNTEAFFGQGTRLTVV.

The rearrangement links TRBV28 to TRBJ2-7, with TRBD1 identical over 7 bases. Trimming cost V 5 bases and J 3 bases; bases outside gene matches: 4. The CDR3 has 13 residues. Germline V gene sequence: CDR1 MDHEN, CDR2 SYDVKM. DNA for the CDR3: TGTGCCAGCAGTAAGACAGGGATCTACGAGCAGTACTTC. Amino acid sequence: CASSKTGIYEQYF.

The chain is built from TRBV20-1 and TRBJ2-1; the D is unclear. This CDR3 region has 11 residues. Trimming took off 5 bases at V and 4 bases at J, with 6 bases between the two ends. Germline V lookup: CDR1 DFQATT, CDR2 SNEGSKA (reference sequence). This chain's CDR3 is CSAEVYNEQFF. As DNA, the CDR3 is TGCAGTGCTGAGGTGTACAATGAGCAGTTCTTC.

J is TRBJ2-3 and V is TRBV5-1; TRBD1 might be the D (5 bases). The germline V gene encodes CDR1 SGHRS and CDR2 YFSETQ. Between the trimmed V and J ends, which lost 1 base and 0 bases, there was a span of 9 bases. CDR3 size: 15 residues. The CDR3 DNA follows: TGCGCCAGCAGCTTGCTAGGGGTTAGCACAGATACGCAGTATTTT. It is translated as CASSLLGVSTDTQYF.

The CDR3 loop reads CASSPTVGGEKLFF. The CDR3 DNA reads as TGCGCCAGCAGTCCCACGGTGGGAGGTGAAAAACTGTTTTTT. The rearrangement uses TRBV5-1 and TRBJ1-4, with D unresolved. V dropped 5 bases and J dropped 7 bases, with 15 bases sitting between them. Germline loops: CDR1 SGHRS, CDR2 YFSETQ. The CDR3 is 14 residues long.

The V gene is TRBV5-1, the J gene TRBJ2-1, with TRBD1 matching over 7 bases. CDR3 length: 16 amino acids. The germline CDR1 and CDR2 sequences are SGHRS and YFSETQ. V lost 0 bases, J lost 3 bases, and 6 bases stayed unmatched. The CDR3 protein is CASSLEGTDRYNEQFF. In DNA, the CDR3 is TGCGCCAGCAGCTTGGAGGGGACAGACCGCTACAATGAGCAGTTCTTC. Filled out from reference TRBV5-1 and TRBJ2-1, the complete variable domain reads KAGVTQTPRYLIKTRGQQVTLSCSPISGHRSVSWYQQTPGQGLQFLFEYFSETQRNKGNFPGRFSGRQFSNSRSEMNVSTLELGDSALYLCASSLEGTDRYNEQFFGPGTRLTVL.

The chain links TRBV30 to TRBJ1-5, with D possibly TRBD1 on 5 matching bases. V gave up 3 bases and J gave up 2 bases, with 17 bases separating them. In germline, CDR1 is GTSNPN, CDR2 SVGIG (reference sequence). This CDR3 is built from 16 residues. The CDR3 sequence: CAWRSQERGGNQPQHF. Written as DNA, the CDR3 is TGTGCCTGGAGGTCCCAAGAAAGGGGTGGCAATCAGCCCCAGCATTTT.

The table lists this clone with a count of one. V usage is TRBV14 and J usage is TRBJ1-5, with 8 bases matching TRBD1. The V gene end was trimmed by 5 bases and the J gene end by 4 bases; junction bases not matched to a gene: 4. CDR3 length: 14 residues. The V gene's germline CDR1 is SGHDN and CDR2 FVKESK. The CDR3 reads CASSEQGVNQPQHF. The DNA of the CDR3 is TGTGCCAGCAGCGAACAGGGGGTAAATCAGCCCCAGCATTTT.

This clone is a singleton in its sample. The V call is TRBV6-5, the J call TRBJ2-7; D remains unclear. This CDR3 comprises 13 residues. Trimming cost V 7 bases and J 6 bases, with 16 bases left between them. The germline V gene has CDR1 MNHEY and CDR2 SVGAGI. CDR3 amino acids: CASTVTAGFEQYF. The CDR3 nucleotides read TGTGCCAGCACAGTTACCGCCGGGTTCGAGCAGTACTTC.